The 8 T cell receptor beta chains in this list originate from one sample, sequenced in a study of cytomegalovirus exposure and HLA in healthy donors (dated by TCRdb to 2016 to 2017). Preparation of the library involved the immunoSEQ multiplex PCR assay. For the multiplex PCR, a mixture combining 60 forward primers for TCR Vbeta segments and 13 reverse primers for TCR Jbeta segments was used. TCRdb carries this immuneACCESS record with in-frame sequences only. Its versions omit some clonotypes, under half of them owing to an unresolved V gene in the studies checked, with the rest unexplained. This sample's table has entries for 85,000 or so clones. The leading ten clones occupy 0.95% to 1.3% of the sample. Sequencing was carried out using PBMCs. The receptors here all came from a woman in her twenties or thirties in good health and CMV-seronegative.

This chain links TRBV18 with TRBJ1-2; D is undetermined. The germline gives CDR1 KGHSH, CDR2 LQKENI. Trimming pared 6 bases from V and 5 bases from J, leaving 10 bases between. The length of the CDR3 is 12 residues. The CDR3 here is CASSEGGYGYTF. Written as DNA, the CDR3 is TGTGCCAGCTCCGAGGGAGGATATGGCTACACCTTC.

This chain joins TRBV7-2 and TRBJ2-7; no reliable D call. Germline V gene data show CDR1 as SGHTA and CDR2 as FQGNSA. The V gene lost 1 base and the J gene lost 2 bases, with 12 bases spanning the gap. This CDR3 has 15 residues. The CDR3 DNA reads TGTGCCAGCAGCTTAGGAGCGACCCTCGCCTACGAGCAGTACTTC. This encodes CASSLGATLAYEQYF.

The chain has TRBV30 and TRBJ1-1; 9 bases agree with TRBD1. The CDR3 sequence is 12 residues long. The J segment lost 5 bases and the V segment lost 8 bases, leaving 6 bases of the junction unmatched. Germline lookup yields CDR1 GTSNPN and CDR2 SVGIG (reference sequence). The CDR3 bases are TGTGCCGGGGACAGGGAAAAGACTGAAGCTTTCTTT. Encoded protein: CAGDREKTEAFF.

The chain combines TRBV30 with TRBJ2-2; TRBD2 is a possible D gene (6 bases). The CDR3 covers 14 residues. V lost 4 bases and J lost 1, with 10 bases in between. The germline V gene has CDR1 GTSNPN and CDR2 SVGIG (reference sequence). The CDR3 spells CAWKDYRNTGELFF. CDR3 DNA: TGTGCCTGGAAGGACTACCGGAACACCGGGGAGCTGTTTTTT. Variable domain in full (rest from reference TRBV30 and TRBJ2-2): SQTIHQWPATLVQPVGSPLSLECTVEGTSNPNLYWYRQAAGRGLQLLFYSVGIGQISSEVPQNLSASRPQDRQFILSSKKLLLSDSGFYLCAWKDYRNTGELFFGEGSRLTVL.

The chain couples TRBV30 to TRBJ1-2; TRBD1 agrees at 8 bases. Germline CDR1 GTSNPN, CDR2 SVGIG (reference sequence). J was trimmed by 2 bases and V by 5 bases; bases with no gene match: 7. The length of the CDR3 is 14 residues. CDR3 sequence: CAWRRYRGNYGYTF. CDR3 in DNA: TGTGCCTGGCGCCGGTACAGGGGGAACTATGGCTACACCTTC.

The gene calls are TRBV19 and TRBJ1-1; the D gene is possibly TRBD1 (6 bases). Germline CDR1 is LNHDA and CDR2 is SQIVND (reference sequence). The CDR3 sequence is 13 residues long. Trimming stripped 5 bases from V and 2 bases from J, with 9 bases between. CDR3 region: CASSPRGNTEAFF. CDR3 nucleotide sequence: TGTGCCAGTAGTCCCAGGGGCAACACTGAAGCTTTCTTT.

The chain joins TRBV28 to TRBJ2-7; 10 nucleotides align to TRBD1. Germline trimming cut 5 bases from V and 3 bases from J; bases unmatched to any gene: 7. Germline loops: CDR1 MDHEN, CDR2 SYDVKM. CDR3 length equals 15 residues. The CDR3 coding sequence is TGTGCCAGCAGTATCCCCGGGACAGGGGTCTACGAGCAGTACTTC. It codes for CASSIPGTGVYEQYF. The full variable domain, completed using reference TRBV28 and TRBJ2-7, is DVKVTQSSRYLVKRTGEKVFLECVQDMDHENMFWYRQDPGLGLRLIYFSYDVKMKEKGDIPEGYSVSREKKERFSLILESASTNQTSMYLCASSIPGTGVYEQYFGPGTRLTVT.

The chain combines TRBV7-9 with TRBJ1-3; D is unclear. This CDR3 comprises 17 residues. V was clipped by 0 bases and J by 0 bases, with 12 bases between them. The germline V gene has CDR1 SEHNR and CDR2 FQNEAQ (reference sequence). CDR3: CASSLAKLEISGNTIYF. CDR3 DNA: TGTGCCAGCAGCTTAGCGAAGTTAGAGATCTCTGGAAACACCATATATTTT.